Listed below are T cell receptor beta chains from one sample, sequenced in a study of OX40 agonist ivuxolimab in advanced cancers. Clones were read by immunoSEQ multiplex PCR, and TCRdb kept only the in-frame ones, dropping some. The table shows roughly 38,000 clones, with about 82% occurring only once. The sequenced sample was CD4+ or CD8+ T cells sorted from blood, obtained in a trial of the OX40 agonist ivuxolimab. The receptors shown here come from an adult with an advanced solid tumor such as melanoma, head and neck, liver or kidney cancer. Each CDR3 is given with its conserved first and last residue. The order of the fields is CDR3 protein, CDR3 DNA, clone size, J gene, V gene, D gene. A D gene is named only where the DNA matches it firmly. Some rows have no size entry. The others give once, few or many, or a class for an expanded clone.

CASREGLNYGYTF	TGTGCCAGTAGAGAGGGATTGAACTATGGCTACACCTTC	few	TRBJ1-2	TRBV19	NA
CASSVGGLGNQPQHF	TGTGCCAGCAGCGTGGGAGGGCTCGGCAATCAGCCCCAGCATTTT	few	TRBJ1-5	TRBV9	NA
CASSYRAVLYEQYF	TGTGCCAGCAGTTATCGGGCAGTACTATACGAGCAGTACTTC	once	TRBJ2-7	TRBV6-5	NA
CAISDRGERTGELFF	TGTGCCATCAGTGACAGGGGGGAGAGGACCGGGGAGCTGTTTTTT	NA	TRBJ2-2	TRBV10-3	NA
CASGPGQSSGNTIYF	TGTGCCAGCGGGCCGGGACAAAGCTCTGGAAACACCATATATTTT	few	TRBJ1-3	TRBV7-9	NA
CASSLRLGDLAKNIQYF	TGTGCCAGCAGCTTGAGGTTGGGGGACCTAGCCAAAAACATTCAGTACTTC	NA	TRBJ2-4	TRBV5-6	NA
CASSRGTTYDYEQYF	TGCGCCAGCAGCCGAGGGACTACGTACGACTACGAGCAGTACTTC	NA	TRBJ2-7	TRBV4-1	TRBD2
CASSPLGFTDTQYF	TGTGCCAGCAGTCCCCTAGGGTTCACAGATACGCAGTATTTT	NA	TRBJ2-3	TRBV6-6	NA
CASSLRGIRYEQYF	TGTGCCAGCAGCTTAAGGGGGATCCGTTACGAGCAGTACTTC	once	TRBJ2-7	TRBV7-9	NA
CASSLRPGGNTIYF	TGTGCCAGCAGTTTGAGGCCGGGAGGAAACACCATATATTTT	NA	TRBJ1-3	TRBV28	NA
CASSPWWGLSYNEQFF	TGTGCCAGCAGCCCTTGGTGGGGGTTATCTTACAATGAGCAGTTCTTC	NA	TRBJ2-1	TRBV11-3	NA
CASSIGAGGWNGYTF	TGTGCCAGTAGTATAGGCGCAGGGGGTTGGAATGGCTACACCTTC	NA	TRBJ1-2	TRBV19	TRBD1
CASSESPGQSRETQYF	TGCGCCAGCAGTGAGTCGCCGGGACAGTCAAGAGAAACCCAGTACTTC	NA	TRBJ2-5	TRBV10-1	TRBD1
CASSLGGRQNTEAFF	TGTGCCAGCAGCTTAGGGGGCAGGCAGAACACTGAAGCTTTCTTT	NA	TRBJ1-1	TRBV7-2	NA
CASSFRLAGGPDANEQFF	TGTGCCAGCAGTTTTAGGTTAGCGGGAGGGCCTGACGCAAATGAGCAGTTCTTC	NA	TRBJ2-1	TRBV28	TRBD2
CASSSMYRDNQPQHF	TGTGCCAGCAGCTCCATGTACAGGGACAATCAGCCCCAGCATTTT	few	TRBJ1-5	TRBV7-2	NA
CASSSGTGPVGEQYF	TGTGCCAGCAGTTCCGGGACTGGCCCGGTAGGCGAGCAGTACTTC	NA	TRBJ2-7	TRBV28	NA
CASSWDRHPYEQYF	TGTGCCAGCAGTTGGGACAGGCATCCCTACGAGCAGTACTTC	NA	TRBJ2-7	TRBV28	TRBD1
CASSTRTRLGGIEQYF	TGTGCCAGCAGCACCAGGACTAGATTGGGAGGAATCGAGCAGTACTTC	NA	TRBJ2-7	TRBV7-2	TRBD2
CASSPSDRDPDSHYEQYF	TGTGCCAGCAGCCCCTCCGACAGGGATCCCGACTCGCACTACGAGCAGTACTTC	NA	TRBJ2-7	TRBV7-9	TRBD1
CASSLAGSWGVGRETQYF	TGTGCCAGCAGCTTAGCGGGGTCGTGGGGCGTCGGCAGAGAGACCCAGTACTTC	NA	TRBJ2-5	TRBV7-8	NA
CASSAWGRYQETQYF	TGTGCCAGCAGCGCCTGGGGCCGGTACCAAGAGACCCAGTACTTC	NA	TRBJ2-5	TRBV9	NA
CASTPPARRAYEQYF	TGTGCCAGCACCCCCCCGGCTCGAAGGGCCTACGAGCAGTACTTC	NA	TRBJ2-7	TRBV28	NA
CASSLITKGDREYF	TGCGCCAGCAGCTTAATAACGAAGGGGGACAGGGAGTACTTC	NA	TRBJ2-7	TRBV5-1	TRBD1
CASSYQRSWGPDEQFF	TGTGCCAGCAGCTATCAACGCTCTTGGGGGCCGGATGAGCAGTTCTTC	NA	TRBJ2-1	TRBV28	NA
CASSLAGTGGTEAFF	TGTGCCAGCAGTTTGGCCGGGACAGGGGGGACTGAAGCTTTCTTT	NA	TRBJ1-1	TRBV28	TRBD1
CASSEGPYRTGENIQYF	TGTGCCAGCAGTGAAGGACCTTACAGGACAGGGGAAAACATTCAGTACTTC	NA	TRBJ2-4	TRBV2	TRBD1
CASSLGGGLNTEAFF	TGTGCCAGCAGCTTAGGGGGCGGCCTGAACACTGAAGCTTTCTTT	NA	TRBJ1-1	TRBV11-3	NA
CASSHTGGGYSSNQPQHF	TGTGCCAGCAGCCACACAGGGGGCGGTTACAGTAGCAATCAGCCCCAGCATTTT	NA	TRBJ1-5	TRBV13	TRBD1
CASSFWNSETQYF	TGTGCCAGCAGTTTTTGGAACTCGGAGACCCAGTACTTC	NA	TRBJ2-5	TRBV27	NA
CAWSVRQGLYF	TGTGCCTGGAGTGTACGGCAGGGGCTTTACTTC	NA	TRBJ2-4	TRBV30	NA
CASSEVPGPPFLYEQYF	TGTGCCAGCAGTGAAGTTCCAGGGCCCCCTTTCCTTTACGAGCAGTACTTC	NA	TRBJ2-7	TRBV6-1	NA
CASSYSPGGGEAFF	TGTGCCAGCAGTTACTCTCCTGGAGGCGGTGAAGCTTTCTTT	NA	TRBJ1-1	TRBV6-5	NA
CASSLRGGGTEAFF	TGCGCCAGCAGCCTGAGGGGCGGAGGGACTGAAGCTTTCTTT	NA	TRBJ1-1	TRBV4-1	NA
CASSLATGRGYQPQHF	TGTGCCAGCAGCTTAGCCACAGGGCGCGGCTATCAGCCCCAGCATTTT	few	TRBJ1-5	TRBV7-9	NA
CASSPPATGGLSEAFF	TGTGCCAGCTCACCACCGGCGACAGGCGGGTTGTCTGAAGCTTTCTTT	NA	TRBJ1-1	TRBV18	NA
CASSRGGDEQYF	TGTGCCAGCAGTCGGGGAGGGGACGAGCAGTACTTC	once	TRBJ2-7	TRBV27	TRBD2
CASSRAGTDPYEQYF	TGCGCCAGCAGCCGCGCCGGGACAGACCCCTACGAGCAGTACTTC	NA	TRBJ2-7	TRBV7-9	TRBD1
CASSLTGTRAGAFF	TGTGCCAGCAGCTTGACCGGGACTCGGGCTGGGGCTTTCTTT	NA	TRBJ1-1	TRBV11-3	NA
CASSFQMGQGTTYEQYF	TGTGCCAGCAGTTTTCAGATGGGACAGGGGACTACCTACGAGCAGTACTTC	NA	TRBJ2-7	TRBV11-3	TRBD1
CASSKHGQGTSGNTIYF	TGTGCCAGCAGTAAACACGGACAGGGAACCTCTGGAAACACCATATATTTT	NA	TRBJ1-3	TRBV25-1	TRBD1
CATSRGTAMGYEQYF	TGTGCCACCAGCAGAGGTACCGCTATGGGTTACGAGCAGTACTTC	NA	TRBJ2-7	TRBV15	NA
CASSDGGGGTEAFF	TGTGCCAGCAGTGACGGGGGAGGGGGAACTGAAGCTTTCTTT	NA	TRBJ1-1	TRBV6-4	NA
CASSYRGGSYGYTF	TGTGCCAGCAGTTACAGGGGGGGTTCCTATGGCTACACCTTC	NA	TRBJ1-2	TRBV6-5	NA
CASSQGGTNTGELFF	TGTGCCAGCAGCCAGGGCGGTACGAACACCGGGGAGCTGTTTTTT	NA	TRBJ2-2	TRBV4-2	NA
CATSRDLRYEKLFF	TGTGCCACCAGCAGAGATCTCAGATATGAAAAACTGTTTTTT	NA	TRBJ1-4	TRBV15	NA
CSVSGRSPTGELFF	TGCAGCGTTTCAGGACGCTCTCCCACCGGGGAGCTGTTTTTT	NA	TRBJ2-2	TRBV29-1	NA
CASREGLANTEAFF	TGCGCCTCACGGGAGGGGTTGGCGAACACTGAAGCTTTCTTT	NA	TRBJ1-1	TRBV4-1	NA
CASNLRQGAVSEQFF	TGTGCCAGCAACCTAAGACAGGGGGCGGTGAGTGAGCAGTTCTTC	NA	TRBJ2-1	TRBV6-6	TRBD1
CAWSVFGRGLRETQYF	TGTGCCTGGAGTGTTTTCGGCAGGGGGCTTCGTGAGACCCAGTACTTC	NA	TRBJ2-5	TRBV30	TRBD1